This T cell receptor (beta chain) was observed in a study of shared clonotypes between healthy human individuals. As for the study in general: Donors, aged 18 to 49, were two women and a few men.

Worth noting for this clone: Its antigen remains unknown.

Study-level findings and limits: All-four-donor shared clonotypes had higher generation probabilities than non-shared clonotypes did.

Measured with immunoSEQ multiplex PCR; TCRdb has only the in-frame clones, and not every one. The sample shows 2 million to 2.5 million clones, roughly 92% of them seen only once. CDR1 and CDR2 from the germline V gene are SGHRS and YFSETQ. The CDR3 loop spans 14 amino acids. Trimming removed 4 bases at V and 0 bases at J, with 11 bases between. This clonotype was sampled from a young man in good health. Some clones in this sample may be carry-over from other donors' samples. Sequenced sample: naive CD4+ T cells from PBMCs. Subset meaning: CD45RA+ positively selected. V usage is TRBV5-1 and J usage is TRBJ2-7, with D unresolved. DNA of the CDR3: TGCGCCAGCAGCCCTGACTCGAGCTCCTACGAGCAGTACTTC. It yields the protein CASSPDSSSYEQYF.